This T cell receptor (beta chain) came from a study of T cell responses to AZD1222 COVID-19 vaccine. General study results and limits: Baseline serology detected seropositivity in only 5 or 6 AZD1222 recipients. Sampled repertoires all dated from after the peak T cell response. Donors skewed white British and female; clonal diversity was possibly underestimated. Spike-specific TCR breadth and depth both grew after two AZD1222 doses.

Data came from immunoSEQ multiplex PCR; TCRdb stores just in-frame clones and leaves some out. This table has over 100,000 clones, 85% to 90% appearing once. With regard to this clone: Antigen unknown.

V was shortened by 5 bases and J by 2 bases, with 15 bases between the two germline ends. CDR1 and CDR2 from the germline V gene are SGHTA and FQGNSA. The CDR3 loop spans 15 amino acids. Sample: peripheral blood, taken on day 0 of AZD1222 vaccination. The genes are TRBV7-2 and TRBJ1-2, with D perhaps matching TRBD1 (5 bases). This receptor was taken from an adult in good health. CDR3 bases: TGTGCCAGCAGCACGACAGTTGCCGGCAACTATGGCTACACCTTC. Its protein is CASSTTVAGNYGYTF.